This entry features one T cell receptor beta chain sequence. Clones were read by immunoSEQ multiplex PCR, and TCRdb kept only the in-frame ones, dropping some. Among 110,000 or so clones listed, about 88% were seen once. The sample is drawn from a study of blood T cell repertoires in COVID-19. Study in general: Whether acute or convalescent, the COVID-19 samples came from the United States, Italy and Spain.

Germline CDR1 SGHRS, CDR2 YFSETQ. The ends were cut back, 2 bases at V and 3 bases at J, with 5 bases in the middle. The CDR3 runs to 13 residues. This clonotype was sampled from a woman aged 70 to 79 who had recovered from COVID-19. The rearrangement joins TRBV5-1 to TRBJ1-4; D ambiguous. The sample consisted of peripheral blood. The CDR3 is CASSFTANEKLFF. The CDR3 DNA follows: TGCGCCAGCAGCTTTACGGCTAATGAAAAACTGTTTTTT.